The next 23 T cell receptor beta chains were all read from a single sample in a study of blood T cell repertoires in COVID-19. Profiled with immunoSEQ multiplex PCR; TCRdb holds only in-frame clones, not every one. The sample yields 200,000 to 250,000 clones, about four fifths seen once. Sequenced input: peripheral blood. These receptors originate from a woman of 80 years or more with acute or convalescent COVID-19.

In this sample, this clone turned up once. This sequence joins TRBV6-5 and TRBJ2-3; 10 bases are shared with TRBD1. V shed 2 bases, J shed 2 bases, and the junction held 4 bases outside the gene matches. The CDR3 runs to 16 residues. Germline V gene sequence: CDR1 MNHEY, CDR2 SVGAGI. The CDR3 is CASSYMGTGVTDTQYF. In nucleotides, the CDR3 is TGTGCCAGCAGTTACATGGGGACAGGGGTCACAGATACGCAGTATTTT.

V usage is TRBV6-5 and J usage is TRBJ1-5, with a weak D call TRBD1 (5 bases). Germline CDR1 MNHEY, CDR2 SVGAGI. The CDR3 is made up of 13 amino acids. Trimming stripped 5 bases from V and 4 bases from J, with 9 bases between. CDR3 loop: CASSRGENQPQHF. The CDR3 bases are TGTGCCAGCAGTCGGGGGGAAAATCAGCCCCAGCATTTT.

The chain links TRBV4-2 to TRBJ2-7, with 9 bases matching TRBD2. Germline CDR1 and CDR2: LGHNA and YNFKEQ. There are 16 residues in the CDR3. The V and J ends lost 2 bases and 5 bases, in that order; junction bases with no gene match: 10. The CDR3 DNA reads as TGTGCCAGCAGCCAACTCCTTAGCGGGGGCAAGGACGAGCAGTACTTC. Encoded protein: CASSQLLSGGKDEQYF.

The chain has TRBV4-2 and TRBJ1-1, with D possibly TRBD1 on 6 matching bases. This CDR3 region has 16 residues. Trimming cost V 4 bases and J 0 bases, with 15 bases left between them. Germline CDR1 and CDR2: LGHNA and YNFKEQ. CDR3 sequence (DNA): TGTGCCAGCAGCCCCGGACAGTCCAACTTGAACACTGAAGCTTTCTTT. It codes for CASSPGQSNLNTEAFF.

The chain has TRBV2 and TRBJ2-7; TRBD1 matches at 7 bases. Looked up from germline, CDR1 is SNHLY and CDR2 is FYNNEI. This CDR3 is built from 13 residues. The J segment lost 5 bases and the V segment lost 6 bases, leaving 7 bases of the junction unmatched. CDR3 DNA sequence: TGTGCCAGCAGAGTTGACAGGGTGAACGAGCAGTACTTC. Translation gives CASRVDRVNEQYF.

The genes are TRBV19 and TRBJ1-2, with TRBD1 as a possible D gene (5 bases). The germline gives CDR1 LNHDA, CDR2 SQIVND (reference sequence). V was trimmed by 9 bases and J by 4 bases, leaving 12 bases between them. The CDR3 runs 12 residues. The CDR3 nucleotides are TGTGCCAGAGCCACAGGCTTCTATGGCTACACCTTC. Encoded protein: CARATGFYGYTF.

The chain carries TRBV30 and TRBJ1-3; 8 bases align to TRBD1. The junction had 3 bases not matched to a gene; V was cut back by 5 bases and J by 0 bases. The CDR3 contains 14 residues. Germline assignment: CDR1 GTSNPN and CDR2 SVGIG (reference sequence). The CDR3 here is CAWGQGFSGNTIYF. DNA for the CDR3: TGTGCCTGGGGACAGGGATTCTCTGGAAACACCATATATTTT.

The CDR3 bases are TGTGCCAGCAGTCTCTACTGGACTAGCGGGATACCGACATCCTACGAGCAGTACTTC. It encodes CASSLYWTSGIPTSYEQYF. The chain is built from TRBV27 and TRBJ2-7; 12 bases match TRBD2. The trim removed 5 bases at V and 1 base at J, leaving 15 bases unmatched. The length of the CDR3 is 19 residues. CDR1 MNHEY and CDR2 SMNVEV come from the germline V gene (reference sequence).

This chain links TRBV12-3 or TRBV12-4 with TRBJ2-5; TRBD1 aligns across 7 bases. The V segment lost 6 bases and the J segment 7 bases; nucleotides outside the gene matches: 5. The CDR3 runs 12 residues. CDR3 sequence reads: CASSRRQGTQYF. CDR3 bases: TGTGCCAGCAGCCGACGACAGGGGACCCAGTACTTC.

The chain couples TRBV2 to TRBJ1-1, with D possibly TRBD1 on 6 matching bases. With 7 bases removed from V and 0 bases from J, the gap between germline ends came to 12 bases. The CDR3 is 14 amino acids. The germline V gene encodes CDR1 SNHLY and CDR2 FYNNEI. The CDR3 region has the DNA TGTGCCAGCACTAGAAACAGGGTGAACACTGAAGCTTTCTTT. It yields the protein CASTRNRVNTEAFF.

The V gene is TRBV6-6, the J gene TRBJ1-6; D uncertain. Germline loops: CDR1 MNHNY, CDR2 SVGAGI (reference sequence). Trimming took 2 bases from V and 7 from J, leaving 9 bases between them. The CDR3 covers 14 residues. In DNA, the CDR3 is TGTGCCAGCAGTTACCCCGAGGGCAATTCACCCCTCCACTTT. This gives the protein CASSYPEGNSPLHF.

This clone was detected a few times. V and J are TRBV5-1 and TRBJ2-1; 11 bases are shared with TRBD2. The germline gives CDR1 SGHRS, CDR2 YFSETQ. V shed 1 base, J shed 6 bases, and the junction held 3 bases outside the gene matches. There are 15 residues in the CDR3. DNA of the CDR3: TGCGCCAGCAGCTTGCTTAGCGGGAGGGCCAATGAGCAGTTCTTC. Protein product: CASSLLSGRANEQFF.

This clone was recorded only once. The rearrangement links TRBV5-1 to TRBJ2-2, with D possibly TRBD2 on 5 matching bases. Per germline, CDR1 SGHRS and CDR2 YFSETQ. V was cut by 3 bases and J by 0 bases, with 18 bases left in between. The CDR3 consists of 18 residues. The CDR3 DNA reads TGCGCCAGCAGCTCAAGTGTGTCCGGACTCGCGAACACCGGGGAGCTGTTTTTT. The encoded protein is CASSSSVSGLANTGELFF.

The rearrangement joins TRBV2 to TRBJ2-1; 7 nucleotides agree with TRBD2. The germline gives CDR1 SNHLY, CDR2 FYNNEI. This CDR3 is 11 amino acids long. V shed 10 bases and J 5 bases; nucleotides not matched to a gene: 2. The CDR3 DNA reads TGTGCCATAGCGGGTAACAATGAGCAGTTCTTC. It is translated as CAIAGNNEQFF.

The V call is TRBV10-2, the J call TRBJ1-6; D may be TRBD1 (5 bases). The V end lost 0 bases, the J end lost 7 bases, and 10 bases lay between the germline ends. Germline values: CDR1 WSHSY, CDR2 SAAADI. There are 15 residues in the CDR3. DNA for the CDR3: TGCGCCAGCAGTGAGTCGGGCAGGGTAAATTCACCCCTCCACTTT. Amino acids: CASSESGRVNSPLHF.

V usage is TRBV30 and J usage is TRBJ1-1; 10 nucleotides agree with TRBD1. This CDR3 is built from 16 residues. Germline V gene sequence: CDR1 GTSNPN, CDR2 SVGIG (reference sequence). With V trimmed by 1 base and J by 8 bases, 13 bases remained unmatched. The CDR3 DNA reads TGTGCCTGGAGTGCCTCCGGGACAGGGGTCCTCCCGGAAGCTTTCTTT. This codes for CAWSASGTGVLPEAFF.

The CDR3 region has the DNA TGTGCCAGAAGCGAGGGGACTAGCGGGAGGGCGGGTCTTGCGTACAATGAGCAGTTCTTC. Protein product: CARSEGTSGRAGLAYNEQFF. The chain combines TRBV7-5 with TRBJ2-1; no check of the table's D call, TRBD2, against the DNA was made. TRBV7-5 is an annotated pseudogene. The CDR3 loop spans 20 amino acids.

V and J are TRBV27 and TRBJ2-2, with unresolved D. The CDR3 is 14 amino acids. The germline V gene encodes CDR1 MNHEY and CDR2 SMNVEV (reference sequence). V lost 0 bases and J 6 bases, leaving 8 bases between the germline ends. The CDR3 protein is CASSLSTGPGELFF. The DNA for the CDR3 is TGTGCCAGCAGTTTATCAACTGGGCCCGGGGAGCTGTTTTTT.

The genes are TRBV2 and TRBJ1-1, with D tentatively TRBD1 (6 bases). The germline V gene has CDR1 SNHLY and CDR2 FYNNEI. The V gene lost 7 bases and the J gene lost 4 bases, with 13 bases spanning the gap. This CDR3 contains 13 residues. DNA for the CDR3: TGTGCCAGCATCCTAACAGGGTCCACTGAAGCTTTCTTT. It yields the protein CASILTGSTEAFF.

Notes on this clone: One end of the junction is discordant with germline, which a read error may explain. The chain has TRBV5-4 and TRBJ2-3; the D gene is possibly TRBD1 (6 bases). CDR3 length equals 16 residues. CDR1 is SGHNT, CDR2 YYREEE, per germline (reference sequence). The CDR3, as DNA: TGTGCCAGCTCGCAACGTGACTCGCTCAGGGGATATACGCAGTCTTTT. It yields the protein CASSQRDSLRGYTQSF.

The chain joins TRBV7-8 to TRBJ1-1; 10 bases are a match to TRBD1. Germline V lookup: CDR1 SGHVS, CDR2 FQNEAQ. There are 17 residues in the CDR3. J was trimmed by 1 base and V by 5 bases; bases with no gene match: 10. The DNA of the CDR3 is TGTGCCAGCAGCCAGTCCGGGACAGGGGTGGGGAACACTGAAGCTTTCTTT. Residues: CASSQSGTGVGNTEAFF.

This clone has only one observation. CDR3 nucleotides: TGCGCCAGCAGCCAAGACCCTAGCACAGATACGCAGTATTTT. Its translation: CASSQDPSTDTQYF. The V gene is TRBV4-3, the J gene TRBJ2-3; D is uncertain. Per germline, CDR1 LGHNA and CDR2 YSLEER. This CDR3 has 14 residues. The V and J ends lost 0 bases and 0 bases respectively, with 4 bases between them.

The chain combines TRBV9 with TRBJ2-5, with 11 bases lining up with TRBD2. The CDR3 has 16 residues. Trimming took 3 bases from V and 1 from J; bases not matched to a gene: 5. CDR1 and CDR2 from the germline V gene are SGDLS and YYNGEE. In DNA form, the CDR3 reads TGTGCCAGCAGCGCTCTAGCGGGGGGCCTCCAAGAGACCCAGTACTTC. It codes for CASSALAGGLQETQYF.